These 13 T cell receptor beta chains share one sample of origin, sequenced in a study of molecular identifiers for immune sequencing clone quantification (dated by TCRdb to between 2017 and 2018). The library was obtained by PCR. Sequencing was carried out with an Illumina HiSeq 4000. TCRdb passed the public sequencing reads through fastp at Q25 and MiXCR, retaining productive beta sequences. All rows with the same CDR3 protein become a single entry with the most common DNA and genes. The sample records about 500,000 distinct CDR3 sequences, 20% to 25% of which are singletons. The biggest ten clones account for 0.65% to 0.95% of the sample. Sequencing was performed on naive CD8+ T cells from blood, with Jurkat cell RNA spiked in. According to the study, the label for this sample's cell subset or site signals: FACS-sorted CD8+CD4-CCR7+CD45RA+ naive T cells. The receptors originated from a human donor in good health. Some libraries in this study had Jurkat cell RNA spiked in.

This chain links TRBV19 with TRBJ1-1; D not certain. The CDR3 is made up of 13 amino acids. V lost 10 bases to trimming and J lost 1 base, with 13 bases between them. Germline V CDR1 and CDR2: LNHDA, SQIVND (reference sequence). This chain's CDR3 is CAIMAAPNTEAFF. DNA for the CDR3: TGTGCCATCATGGCGGCCCCGAACACTGAAGCTTTCTTT.

V usage is TRBV10-3 and J usage is TRBJ2-7; tentative D call: TRBD1 (5 bases). Germline loops: CDR1 ENHRY, CDR2 SYGVKD. V lost 7 bases and J lost 5, with 12 bases in between. The CDR3 is 12 amino acids. CDR3 loop: CAINSDSDEQYF. The CDR3 nucleotides are TGTGCCATCAATTCTGACAGCGACGAGCAGTACTTC.

This clonotype was seen only a few times. The V and J genes are TRBV27 and TRBJ2-7; D remains unclear. V lost 7 bases and J lost 0, with 10 bases in between. The CDR3 extends over 13 amino acids. CDR1 is MNHEY and CDR2 is SMNVEV in the germline V gene (reference sequence). CDR3 in DNA: TGTGCCAGCAAGCTGCGTCCCTCCTACGAGCAGTACTTC. This gives the protein CASKLRPSYEQYF.

With respect to this clonotype: The junction does not match germline at one end; this may be a read error. The CDR3, as DNA: TGTGCCAGTAGTATAATCGGGGTACGGAATTCACCCCACCACTTT. Translated: CASSIIGVRNSPHHF. The V gene is TRBV19, the J gene TRBJ1-6; D is unclear. Per the germline V gene, CDR1 is LNHDA and CDR2 is SQIVND (reference sequence). The CDR3 has 15 amino acids.

This clonotype was counted many times. This rearrangement joins TRBV9 to TRBJ2-5, with 8 bases lining up with TRBD1. The CDR3 has 15 amino acids. Losses at the gene ends were 3 bases for V and 2 bases for J; bases not matched to a gene: 6. Germline CDR1 reads SGDLS; CDR2 reads YYNGEE. CDR3 nucleotide sequence: TGTGCCAGCAGCGGACAGGGGCGTATACAAGAGACCCAGTACTTC. This encodes CASSGQGRIQETQYF.

This clonotype was observed a handful of times. The chain carries TRBV20-1 and TRBJ1-2; D is perhaps TRBD1 (5 bases). This CDR3 has 14 residues. V was pared by 3 bases and J by 5 bases, with 16 bases between. CDR1 DFQATT and CDR2 SNEGSKA come from the germline V gene (reference sequence). The CDR3 region is CSASSPGGLYGYTF. Here the CDR3 DNA reads TGCAGTGCTAGCTCTCCGGGGGGTCTATATGGCTACACCTTC.

The table lists this clonotype with a few counts. The rearrangement links TRBV12-3 or TRBV12-4 to TRBJ2-2; D not certain. V dropped 2 bases and J dropped 8 bases, with 12 bases sitting between them. There are 14 residues in the CDR3. The chain's CDR3 is CASSLSQVEGELFF. The CDR3 DNA follows: TGTGCCAGCAGTTTAAGCCAGGTCGAAGGGGAGCTGTTTTTT.

Concerning this clonotype itself: It may be a read error: a sequence one base away is much more abundant. The chain uses TRBV25-1 and TRBJ2-7; D is perhaps TRBD1 (6 bases). From germline, CDR1 is MGHDK and CDR2 SYGVNS. V lost 9 bases and J lost 9, with 15 bases in between. The CDR3 has 11 amino acids. CDR3 in amino acids: CASKTGPGQYF. In nucleotides, the CDR3 is TGTGCCAGTAAAACAGGGCCAGGGCAGTACTTC.

A few counts support this clonotype. The chain uses TRBV27 and TRBJ2-3, with 7 nucleotides matching TRBD1. The CDR3 runs 15 residues. In germline, CDR1 is MNHEY, CDR2 SMNVEV (reference sequence). After removal of 8 bases from V and 0 bases from J, the junction contained 8 bases not matched to a gene. CDR3 region: CASGDSQSSTDTQYF. The CDR3, as DNA: TGTGCCAGCGGGGACAGCCAGTCTAGCACAGATACGCAGTATTTT.

The chain is built from TRBV20-1 and TRBJ1-2; TRBD1 matches 7 bases. V dropped 4 bases and J dropped 3; count of bases not matched to a gene: 11. Per the germline V gene, CDR1 is DFQATT and CDR2 is SNEGSKA (reference sequence). The CDR3 is 15 residues long. CDR3 in DNA: TGCAGTGCTATTTGGGACAGCGAAATCGACTATGGCTACACCTTC. This translates into CSAIWDSEIDYGYTF.

This clonotype was detected only a few times. The rearrangement joins TRBV5-1 to TRBJ2-3; 7 positions match TRBD1. V shed 5 bases and J 0 bases; nucleotides not matched to a gene: 6. This CDR3 comprises 15 residues. In germline, CDR1 is SGHRS, CDR2 YFSETQ. CDR3 sequence (DNA): TGCGCCAGCAGAGCACGGGACAGAAGCACAGATACGCAGTATTTT. Protein: CASRARDRSTDTQYF.

This clonotype was seen ten or more times. J is TRBJ1-6 and V is TRBV7-4; 11 bases line up with TRBD1. Germline CDR1 reads SGHVT; CDR2 reads SQSDAQ. The CDR3 extends over 18 amino acids. With V trimmed by 3 bases and J by 9 bases, 13 bases remained unmatched. CDR3 amino acids: CASSFRGTGGRFFSPLHF. CDR3 coding DNA: TGTGCCAGCAGCTTTCGAGGGACAGGGGGTAGGTTCTTTTCACCCCTCCACTTT.

The chain has TRBV6-5 and TRBJ1-2; weak D call: TRBD1 (5 bases). Between the trimmed V and J ends, which lost 5 bases and 5 bases, there was a span of 9 bases. The CDR3 contains 12 residues. Germline CDR1 MNHEY, CDR2 SVGAGI. DNA of the CDR3: TGTGCCAGCAGTCCCCAGGGATATGGCTACACCTTC. It codes for CASSPQGYGYTF.